This T cell receptor (beta chain) derives from a study of blood T cell repertoires in COVID-19. Measured with immunoSEQ multiplex PCR; TCRdb has only the in-frame clones, and not every one. This table has about 480,000 clones, 75% to 90% appearing once. The CDR3 sequence is 15 residues long. Germline-derived CDR1 and CDR2 are MGHRA and YSYEKL. Losses at the gene ends were 0 bases for V and 3 bases for J; bases not matched to a gene: 3. The source material was peripheral blood. The chain recombines TRBV4-1 with TRBJ2-7, with 9 bases that match TRBD1. The source is a man aged 18 to 30 with COVID-19, enrolled during active disease. CDR3: CASSQEGTGYYEQYF. As DNA, the CDR3 is TGCGCCAGCAGCCAAGAAGGGACAGGGTACTACGAGCAGTACTTC.